This TCR beta chain was found in a study of blood T cell repertoires in COVID-19. Study background: The cDNA or gDNA used as material had been derived from T cells, B-cell-depleted T cells, or PBMCs.

In terms of age and location, participants ranged from about 18 to 100 years and lived in about two dozen US areas. Cohort assignment relied on participant-reported clinical history. In the study's own analysis: The assay estimated nucleated cells by amplifying reference gene primers. Here immunoSEQ multiplex PCR was the method, and the copy in TCRdb shows in-frame clones only, minus some. The D gene and trimming were derived from the DNA, and the V and J assignments and clone size from that table. Of almost 350,000 clones listed, 88% are singletons. Sequences were obtained from PBMCs or T cells enriched from blood (not recorded which). The TCR sequence derives from a woman younger than 45 who had been exposed to COVID-19.

CDR3: CASSLPQGGGYGYTF. The CDR3 region has the DNA TGTGCCAGCAGCCTCCCGCAGGGGGGAGGCTATGGCTACACCTTC. The V call is TRBV28, the J call TRBJ1-2; TRBD1 aligns across 7 bases. CDR3 size: 15 residues. J lost 4 bases, V lost 6 bases, and 11 bases had no gene match. Germline assignment: CDR1 MDHEN and CDR2 SYDVKM.